Here is one T cell receptor (beta chain) with its context. This entry is derived from a study of technical replicates of blood from several donors. V was cut by 4 bases and J by 3 bases, with 10 bases left in between. The CDR3 runs to 13 residues. Germline lookup yields CDR1 SEHNR and CDR2 FQNEAQ (reference sequence). Clones were sequenced by immunoSEQ multiplex PCR, and TCRdb holds only the in-frame ones, with some missing. The table records over 50,000 clones, approximately 86% of them present only once. J is TRBJ2-7 and V is TRBV7-9; D is unclear. Sequenced input: PBMCs. The receptor was derived from a human donor in good health. Some clones in this sample may be carry-over from other donors' samples. The CDR3 is CASSWAGFYEQYF. The CDR3, as DNA: TGTGCCAGCAGCTGGGCCGGATTCTACGAGCAGTACTTC.